This T cell receptor beta chain was profiled in a study of blood T cells in healthy people across ages. Findings of the study overall: A roughly linear age-dependent decrease characterized TCR beta diversity per million T cells. Long-lived donors exceeded aged donors in naive CD4+ cells and diversity.

Next came a second PCR, run for about 6 to 11 cycles, which used a sample-barcoded 5' primer along with a J-beta primer mix. All samples yielded 2.5 million or more CDR3-containing paired-end reads. Using its own MiXCR run on the 5' RACE reads, TCRdb lists one record per CDR3 protein. The sample consists of some 730,000 distinct CDR3 sequences, 20% to 25% of them appearing once. Germline lookup yields CDR1 MNHEY and CDR2 SVGAGI. This CDR3 is built from 17 residues. The V gene lost 5 bases and the J gene lost 0 bases, with 17 bases spanning the gap. In this sample, this clonotype turned up a few times. The antigen is unknown.

The receptor comes from a man aged 65 to 79 in good health. V and J are TRBV6-5 and TRBJ2-1; tentative D call: TRBD2 (5 bases). The sample taken for sequencing was blood. The CDR3 reads CASSPDLDFSSYNEQFF. The CDR3 bases are TGTGCCAGCAGTCCCGACTTGGACTTTTCCTCCTACAATGAGCAGTTCTTC.